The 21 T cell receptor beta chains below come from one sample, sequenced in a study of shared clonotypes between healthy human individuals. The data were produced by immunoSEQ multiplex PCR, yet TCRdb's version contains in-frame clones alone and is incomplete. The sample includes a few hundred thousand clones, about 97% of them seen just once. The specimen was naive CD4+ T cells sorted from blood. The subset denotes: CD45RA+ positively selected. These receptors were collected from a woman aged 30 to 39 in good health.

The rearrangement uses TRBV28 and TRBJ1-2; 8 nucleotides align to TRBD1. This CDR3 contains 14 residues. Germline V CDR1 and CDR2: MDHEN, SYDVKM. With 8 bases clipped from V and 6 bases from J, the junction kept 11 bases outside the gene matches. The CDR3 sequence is CASHQGAYIDGYTF. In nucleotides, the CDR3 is TGTGCCAGCCATCAGGGGGCGTACATCGATGGCTACACCTTC.

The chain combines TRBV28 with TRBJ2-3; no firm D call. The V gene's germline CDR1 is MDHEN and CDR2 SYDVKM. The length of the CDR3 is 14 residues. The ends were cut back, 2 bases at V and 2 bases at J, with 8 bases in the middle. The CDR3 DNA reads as TGTGCCAGCAGTTTAGCCCAACACACAGATACGCAGTATTTT. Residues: CASSLAQHTDTQYF.

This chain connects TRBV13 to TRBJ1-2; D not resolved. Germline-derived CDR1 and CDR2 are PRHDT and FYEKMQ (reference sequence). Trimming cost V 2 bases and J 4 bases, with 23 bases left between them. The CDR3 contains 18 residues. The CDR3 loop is CASSLRSGNLSPAYGYTF. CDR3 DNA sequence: TGTGCCAGCAGCTTAAGATCGGGGAACCTCTCCCCTGCCTATGGCTACACCTTC. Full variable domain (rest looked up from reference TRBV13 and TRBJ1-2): AAGVIQSPRHLIKEKRETATLKCYPIPRHDTVYWYQQGPGQDPQFLISFYEKMQSDKGSIPDRFSAQQFSDYHSELNMSSLELGDSALYFCASSLRSGNLSPAYGYTFGSGTRLTVV.

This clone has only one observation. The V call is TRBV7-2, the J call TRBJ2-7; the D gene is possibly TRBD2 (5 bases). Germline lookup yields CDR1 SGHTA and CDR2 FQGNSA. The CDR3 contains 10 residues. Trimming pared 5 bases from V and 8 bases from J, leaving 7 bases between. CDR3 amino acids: CASSRGKQYF. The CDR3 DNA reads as TGTGCCAGCAGCCGGGGAAAGCAGTACTTC.

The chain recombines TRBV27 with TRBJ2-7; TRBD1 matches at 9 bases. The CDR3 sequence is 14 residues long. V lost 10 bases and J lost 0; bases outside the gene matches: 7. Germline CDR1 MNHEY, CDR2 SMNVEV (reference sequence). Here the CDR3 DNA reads TGTGCCACTCACCGACAGGGGGACTCCTACGAGCAGTACTTC. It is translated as CATHRQGDSYEQYF.

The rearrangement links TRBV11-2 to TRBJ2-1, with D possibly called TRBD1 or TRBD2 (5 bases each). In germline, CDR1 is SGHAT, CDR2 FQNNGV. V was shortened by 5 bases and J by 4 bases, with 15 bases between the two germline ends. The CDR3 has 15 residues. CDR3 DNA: TGTGCCAGCAGCCCGGGACCCCACCCTTACAATGAGCAGTTCTTC. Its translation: CASSPGPHPYNEQFF.

The CDR3 DNA reads TGTGCCAGCAGCCTCGCGGGCAGGTTCTCCTACGAGCAGTACTTC. It is translated as CASSLAGRFSYEQYF. The V and J genes are TRBV7-6 and TRBJ2-7; D may be TRBD2 (5 bases). Germline values: CDR1 SGHVS, CDR2 FNYEAQ. CDR3 size: 15 residues. Trimming took 5 bases from V and 0 from J, leaving 14 bases between them.

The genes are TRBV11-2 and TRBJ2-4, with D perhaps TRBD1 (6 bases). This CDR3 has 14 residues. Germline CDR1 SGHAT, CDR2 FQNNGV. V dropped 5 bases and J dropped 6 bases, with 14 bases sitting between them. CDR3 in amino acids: CASSAQGPTNIQYF. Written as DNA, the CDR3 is TGTGCCAGCAGCGCACAGGGCCCCACAAACATTCAGTACTTC.

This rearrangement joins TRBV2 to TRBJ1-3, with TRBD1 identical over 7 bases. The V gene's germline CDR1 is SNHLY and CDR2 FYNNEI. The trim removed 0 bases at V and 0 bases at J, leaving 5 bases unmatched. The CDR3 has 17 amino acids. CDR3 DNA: TGTGCCAGCAGTGAAGCGGCGTCAGGGGGCTCTGGAAACACCATATATTTT. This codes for CASSEAASGGSGNTIYF.

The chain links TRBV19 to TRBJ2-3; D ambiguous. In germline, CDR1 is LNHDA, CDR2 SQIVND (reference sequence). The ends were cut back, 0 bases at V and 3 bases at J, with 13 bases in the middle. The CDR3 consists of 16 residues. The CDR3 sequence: CASSIDRTTSTDTQYF. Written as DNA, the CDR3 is TGTGCCAGTAGTATAGACCGCACCACCTCGACAGATACGCAGTATTTT.

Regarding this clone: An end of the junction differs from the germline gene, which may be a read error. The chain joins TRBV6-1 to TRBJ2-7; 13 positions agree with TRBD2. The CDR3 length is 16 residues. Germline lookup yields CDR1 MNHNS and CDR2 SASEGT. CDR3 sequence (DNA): TGTGCCAGCAGAGAAGGACTAGCGGGAGCCCCCTACGAGCAGTACTTC. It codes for CASREGLAGAPYEQYF.

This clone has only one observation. The CDR3 loop is CASSHPGGRQPQHF. The CDR3 coding sequence is TGCGCCAGCAGCCACCCAGGGGGCCGGCAGCCCCAGCATTTT. The chain uses TRBV4-1 and TRBJ1-5; 8 bases match TRBD1. Looked up from germline, CDR1 is MGHRA and CDR2 is YSYEKL. The CDR3 loop spans 14 amino acids. J gave up 7 bases and V 3 bases, and 5 bases lay outside the gene matches.

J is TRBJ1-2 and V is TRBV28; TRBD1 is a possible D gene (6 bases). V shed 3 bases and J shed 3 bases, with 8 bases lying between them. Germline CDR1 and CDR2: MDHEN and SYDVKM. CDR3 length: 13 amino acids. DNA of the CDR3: TGTGCCAGCAGTTTCAACAGGGACTATGGCTACACCTTC. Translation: CASSFNRDYGYTF.

In DNA, the CDR3 is TGTGCCAGCAGCCCCCGGGACTACTCCTACGAGCAGTACTTC. Protein sequence: CASSPRDYSYEQYF. This rearrangement joins TRBV9 to TRBJ2-7, with 7 bases fitting TRBD2. V lost 4 bases to trimming and J lost 0 bases; unmatched junction nucleotides: 4. The germline V gene encodes CDR1 SGDLS and CDR2 YYNGEE. The CDR3 loop spans 14 amino acids.

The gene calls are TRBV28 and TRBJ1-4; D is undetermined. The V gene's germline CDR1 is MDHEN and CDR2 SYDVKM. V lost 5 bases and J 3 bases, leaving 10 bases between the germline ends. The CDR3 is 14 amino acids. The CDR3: CASSLHGANEKLFF. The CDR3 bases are TGTGCCAGCAGTCTACACGGGGCTAATGAAAAACTGTTTTTT.

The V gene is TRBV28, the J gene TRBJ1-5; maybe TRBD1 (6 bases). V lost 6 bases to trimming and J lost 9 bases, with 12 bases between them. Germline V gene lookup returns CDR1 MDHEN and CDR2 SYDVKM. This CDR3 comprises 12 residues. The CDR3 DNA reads TGTGCCAGCAGCTCAGGGGCAGGGCCCCAGCATTTT. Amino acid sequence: CASSSGAGPQHF. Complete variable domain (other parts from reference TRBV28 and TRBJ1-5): DVKVTQSSRYLVKRTGEKVFLECVQDMDHENMFWYRQDPGLGLRLIYFSYDVKMKEKGDIPEGYSVSREKKERFSLILESASTNQTSMYLCASSSGAGPQHFGDGTRLSIL.

The CDR3 here is CASSDSAETEAFF. In DNA, the CDR3 is TGTGCCAGCAGTGATAGCGCTGAGACTGAAGCTTTCTTT. This rearrangement joins TRBV28 to TRBJ1-1; D is uncertain. Germline-derived CDR1 and CDR2 are MDHEN and SYDVKM. Trimming took 5 bases from V and 5 from J, leaving 12 bases between them. The length of the CDR3 is 13 residues. Variable domain in full (rest from reference TRBV28 and TRBJ1-1): DVKVTQSSRYLVKRTGEKVFLECVQDMDHENMFWYRQDPGLGLRLIYFSYDVKMKEKGDIPEGYSVSREKKERFSLILESASTNQTSMYLCASSDSAETEAFFGQGTRLTVV.

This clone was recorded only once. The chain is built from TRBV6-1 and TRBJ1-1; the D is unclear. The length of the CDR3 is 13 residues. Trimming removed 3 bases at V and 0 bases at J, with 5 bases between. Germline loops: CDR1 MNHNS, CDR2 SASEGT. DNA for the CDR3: TGTGCCAGCAGTGACTTGGTGAACACTGAAGCTTTCTTT. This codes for CASSDLVNTEAFF.

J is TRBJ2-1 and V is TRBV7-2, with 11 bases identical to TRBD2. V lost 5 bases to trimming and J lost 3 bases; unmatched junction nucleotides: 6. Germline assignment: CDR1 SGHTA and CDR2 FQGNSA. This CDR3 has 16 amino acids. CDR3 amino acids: CASSPSGLADYNEQFF. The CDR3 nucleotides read TGTGCCAGCAGCCCATCGGGACTAGCGGACTACAATGAGCAGTTCTTC.

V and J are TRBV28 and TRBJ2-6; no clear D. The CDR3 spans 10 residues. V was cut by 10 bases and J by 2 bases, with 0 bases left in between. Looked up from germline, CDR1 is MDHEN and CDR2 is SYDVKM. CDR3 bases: TGTGCCACTGGGGCCAACGTCCTGACTTTC. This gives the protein CATGANVLTF.

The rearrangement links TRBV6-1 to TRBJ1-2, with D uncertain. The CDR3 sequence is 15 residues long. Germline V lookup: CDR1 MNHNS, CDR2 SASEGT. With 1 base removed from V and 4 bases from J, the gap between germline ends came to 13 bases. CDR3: CASSEGHKRSYGYTF. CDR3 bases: TGTGCCAGCAGTGAAGGACACAAACGGAGCTATGGCTACACCTTC.